These T cell receptor beta chains were read from a single sample in a study of CD8 T cells in Susac syndrome. TCRdb fed the immunoSEQ multiplex PCR reads into MiXCR, producing one record per CDR3 protein. The data hold roughly 190,000 distinct CDR3 sequences, with roughly 94% observed a single time. Input material: CD8+ T cells from PBMCs. The receptors shown here come from a human donor with Susac syndrome. Both conserved end residues are part of each CDR3. D genes are given only for firm matches. Rows may omit the clone size; those that give it use once, few, many or a size class.

>-|TRBJ2-7|TRBV30|TRBD1
CAWEGGQESYEQYF
TGTGCCTGGGAAGGTGGACAGGAATCCTACGAGCAGTACTTC
>-|TRBJ1-1|TRBV7-9|-
CASSLGGGNTEAFF
TGTGCCAGCAGTCTCGGCGGGGGGAACACTGAAGCTTTCTTT
>-|TRBJ2-1|TRBV12-3/TRBV12-4|-
CASSLWLPQASSYNEQFF
TGTGCCAGCAGTTTATGGTTGCCACAGGCTAGCTCCTACAATGAGCAGTTCTTC
>once|TRBJ2-6|TRBV7-2|TRBD2
CASSPSGGAGANVLTF
TGTGCCAGCAGCCCATCGGGGGGGGCTGGGGCCAACGTCCTGACTTTC
>-|TRBJ2-7|TRBV6-5|-
CASSYAQDSYEQYF
TGTGCCAGCAGTTACGCCCAGGACTCCTACGAGCAGTACTTC
>-|TRBJ2-1|TRBV6-5|TRBD2
CASSHRDYLEQFF
TGTGCCAGCAGCCACCGGGACTACCTTGAGCAGTTCTTC
>-|TRBJ1-1|TRBV6-5|TRBD1
CASRQTGVNTEAFF
TGTGCCAGCAGACAGACAGGGGTGAACACTGAAGCTTTCTTT
>once|TRBJ1-2|TRBV27|-
CASSPLPVYGYTF
TGTGCCAGCAGTCCACTACCCGTCTATGGCTACACCTTC
>-|TRBJ2-3|TRBV20-1|TRBD2
CSATGLGHTDTQYF
TGCAGTGCTACGGGACTAGGACACACAGATACGCAGTATTTT
>-|TRBJ1-3|TRBV30|TRBD1
CAWSGFGQDVSGNTIYF
TGTGCCTGGAGTGGGTTCGGACAGGACGTTTCTGGAAACACCATATATTTT
>-|TRBJ1-2|TRBV30|-
CAWSDGGYTF
TGTGCCTGGAGTGATGGTGGCTACACCTTC
>-|TRBJ2-1|TRBV6-1|-
CASSEVGTYNEQFF
TGTGCCAGCAGTGAGGTGGGCACGTACAATGAGCAGTTCTTC
>-|TRBJ1-4|TRBV7-9|TRBD1
CASSRDRSNEKLFF
TGTGCCAGCAGTCGGGACAGGTCTAATGAAAAACTGTTTTTT
>-|TRBJ1-5|TRBV28|TRBD1
CASSYLQGGSNQPQHF
TGTGCCAGCAGTTATCTACAGGGGGGAAGCAATCAGCCCCAGCATTTT
>-|TRBJ2-7|TRBV5-6|TRBD2
CASSPGLAGPTREQYF
TGTGCCAGCAGCCCGGGACTAGCGGGGCCCACAAGGGAGCAGTACTTC
>-|TRBJ2-1|TRBV20-1|-
CSASLPSVSSYNEQFF
TGCAGTGCTAGCCTACCTAGCGTTAGCTCCTACAATGAGCAGTTCTTC
>-|TRBJ2-2|TRBV6-5|-
CASSYAGAGELFF
TGTGCCAGCAGTTACGCGGGTGCCGGGGAGCTGTTTTTT
>-|TRBJ2-1|TRBV5-6|-
CASTLSYFAYNEQFF
TGTGCCAGCACCCTTTCGTACTTCGCCTACAATGAGCAGTTCTTC
>-|TRBJ1-4|TRBV6-5|-
CASSYSSSGGGEKLFF
TGTGCCAGCAGTTACTCGAGTTCTGGGGGCGGTGAAAAACTGTTTTTT
>-|TRBJ1-3|TRBV2|-
CARRQSGNTIYF
TGTGCCAGAAGACAGTCTGGAAACACCATATATTTT
>once|TRBJ1-2|TRBV5-4|-
CASSSAEGRQRRYTF
TGTGCCAGCAGCTCGGCCGAGGGACGGCAGAGACGCTACACCTTC
>-|TRBJ2-7|TRBV30|TRBD1
CAWSQTGGPYEQYF
TGTGCCTGGAGTCAGACAGGGGGCCCCTACGAGCAGTACTTC
>once|TRBJ2-1|TRBV6-6|-
CASSYTNSNEQFF
TGTGCCAGCAGTTACACTAATTCTAACGAGCAGTTCTTC
>-|TRBJ1-5|TRBV18|-
CASSPFEKGYSNQPQHF
TGTGCCAGCTCACCATTTGAGAAGGGTTATAGCAATCAGCCCCAGCATTTT
>-|TRBJ1-2|TRBV14|-
CASSFRDYGYTF
TGTGCCAGCAGCTTTCGTGACTATGGCTACACCTTC
>once|TRBJ2-3|TRBV21-1|-
CASSSRLASFMPTQYF
TGTGCCAGCAGCAGTCGGCTAGCGTCTTTTATGCCAACGCAGTATTTT
>few|TRBJ1-5|TRBV6-5|TRBD1
CASSRDRVNQPQHF
TGTGCCAGCAGTCGCGACAGGGTCAATCAGCCCCAGCATTTT
>-|TRBJ2-2|TRBV6-5|-
CASREGRGHGELFF
TGTGCCAGCAGGGAGGGGCGCGGGCACGGGGAGCTGTTTTTT
>-|TRBJ2-1|TRBV30|-
CAWGLTTAPYNEQFF
TGTGCCTGGGGACTTACCACGGCCCCCTACAATGAGCAGTTCTTC
>-|TRBJ2-1|TRBV28|-
CASSHSANEQFF
TGTGCCAGCAGTCACTCCGCTAATGAGCAGTTCTTC
>-|TRBJ2-7|TRBV7-8|TRBD2
CASSLATSGYEQYF
TGTGCCAGCAGCTTGGCGACTAGCGGCTACGAGCAGTACTTC
>-|TRBJ1-2|TRBV7-8|-
CASSLSPGVYGYTF
TGTGCCAGCAGCTTATCCCCCGGAGTCTATGGCTACACCTTC
>-|TRBJ2-1|TRBV14|-
CASSHFGSADYNEQFF
TGTGCCAGCAGCCATTTCGGGTCGGCAGATTACAATGAGCAGTTCTTC
>-|TRBJ2-5|TRBV5-1|-
CASSLVGGSYQETQYF
TGCGCCAGCAGCTTGGTAGGGGGGTCGTACCAAGAGACCCAGTACTTC
>-|TRBJ1-5|TRBV10-3|-
CAISESTGDQPQHF
TGTGCCATCAGTGAGTCGACGGGGGATCAGCCCCAGCATTTT
>-|TRBJ2-7|TRBV7-9|TRBD2
CASSSSSGGASLHEQYF
TGTGCCAGCAGCTCATCTAGCGGGGGGGCCTCTCTCCACGAGCAGTACTTC
>-|TRBJ1-2|TRBV20-1|-
CSARQGDNYGYTF
TGCAGTGCTAGACAGGGTGATAACTATGGCTACACCTTC